This T cell receptor beta chain originates from a study of cytomegalovirus exposure and HLA in healthy donors. Study as a whole: One earlier analysis, a look at 150 million to 200 million T cells, found more than 100 million unique TCR beta sequences.

Points from the study as a whole: HLA-A and HLA-B allele assignments for most subjects were reportedly predicted accurately using TCR beta sequences. 15,000 to 20,000 TCR beta sequences were associated with HLA alleles at 0.05 false discovery rate in a later analysis. Equally common other TCR beta chains were less clonally expanded than HLA-associated ones, a later analysis found.

To note about this clone: Its specificity is not known.

The PCR was carried out with 60 Vbeta primers and 13 Jbeta primers. Sequenced by immunoSEQ multiplex PCR; TCRdb stores in-frame clones only, minus some. The table has tens of thousands of clones, almost 85% seen once. The sample was PBMCs. The sequence was obtained from a man aged 18 to 30 in good health and CMV-seronegative.

Written as DNA, the CDR3 is TGTGCCACCAGCAGAGAGGTAGGGGCCGCGAGTGAGCAGTTCTTC. Translating gives CATSREVGAASEQFF. The chain recombines TRBV15 with TRBJ2-1, with a possible D match to TRBD1 (5 bases). V lost 0 bases, J lost 9 bases, and 15 bases lay in between. There are 15 residues in the CDR3. Germline V gene data show CDR1 as LNHNV and CDR2 as YYDKDF (reference sequence).